These T cell receptor beta chains were read from a single sample in a study of OX40 agonist ivuxolimab in advanced cancers. Produced via immunoSEQ multiplex PCR; TCRdb's table is partial and in-frame only. The sample holds approximately 66,000 clones, around 86% seen once. Sequenced here: CD4+ or CD8+ T cells sorted from blood, sampled in a trial of the OX40 agonist ivuxolimab. These receptors were collected from an adult with an advanced solid tumor such as melanoma, head and neck, liver or kidney cancer. The CDR3 runs from the conserved cysteine through the conserved F or W. A D gene is named only where the DNA matches it firmly. The size entry is marked missing in some rows and otherwise reads once, few, many or a size class.

TRBJ1-5,TRBV19,-,-,TGTGCCAGTAGTGCCGACAAGAATAGCAATCAGCCCCAGCATTTT,CASSADKNSNQPQHF
TRBJ2-1,TRBV5-4,-,TRBD2,TGTGCCAGCAGCTATGGACTAGCGGGGGGTCTTAACAATGAGCAGTTCTTC,CASSYGLAGGLNNEQFF
TRBJ1-1,TRBV7-2,-,TRBD1,TGTGCCAGCAGCTTAGAGAACAGGGGCCGAACTGAAGCTTTCTTT,CASSLENRGRTEAFF
TRBJ2-7,TRBV18,-,TRBD1,TGTGCCAGCTCACCCACCGGGACAGGCGAGCAGTACTTC,CASSPTGTGEQYF
TRBJ1-2,TRBV9,-,-,TGTGCCAGCAGCGTAGATCCAGGGGACTATGGCTACACCTTC,CASSVDPGDYGYTF
TRBJ1-2,TRBV7-6,once,TRBD1,TGTGCCAGCAGCTTAGAGGGGGCAAGGGGCTACACCTTC,CASSLEGARGYTF
TRBJ2-1,TRBV7-8,-,-,TGTGCCAGCAGCCCCCCTGTGAGGGAAGGGGGTGAGCAGTTCTTC,CASSPPVREGGEQFF
TRBJ1-3,TRBV6-5,-,-,TGTGCCAGCAGTTACTTACATCGGGATAGAAACACCATATATTTT,CASSYLHRDRNTIYF
TRBJ1-4,TRBV7-9,-,-,TGTGCCAGCAGCCCAGCCGGACAGATTAATGAAAAACTGTTTTTT,CASSPAGQINEKLFF
TRBJ1-2,TRBV7-9,-,-,TGTGCCAGCAGCTTAGCCGGTTGGAGTGGCTACACCTTC,CASSLAGWSGYTF
TRBJ2-3,TRBV7-3,-,TRBD2,TGTGCCAGCAGCTTGACTAGCGGGGGGCATATTGCGCAGTATTTT,CASSLTSGGHIAQYF
TRBJ2-5,TRBV5-1,few,-,TGCGCCAGCAGCTTGGCCGTTGAAGAGACCCAGTACTTC,CASSLAVEETQYF
TRBJ1-2,TRBV28,-,-,TGTGCCAGCAGTTTAGGGACTTGGAACGGCTACACCTTC,CASSLGTWNGYTF
TRBJ2-2,TRBV5-6,-,TRBD2,TGTGCCACCACCGGCGGGGGGGGCTGGGCCGGGGAGCTGTTTTTT,CATTGGGGWAGELFF
TRBJ1-2,TRBV19,-,-,TGTGCCAGTAGTACCGAGGGGAATTCTAACTATGGCTACACCTTC,CASSTEGNSNYGYTF
TRBJ2-1,TRBV6-6,few,-,TGTGCCAGCAGTTACTTAACCTACTACAATGAGCAGTTCTTC,CASSYLTYYNEQFF
TRBJ1-3,TRBV18,-,-,TGTGCCAGCTCACCTTTACAGAACTCTGGAAACACCATATATTTT,CASSPLQNSGNTIYF
TRBJ1-1,TRBV28,-,-,TGTGCCAGCAGTTCTTTTGAAGCTTTCTTT,CASSSFEAFF
TRBJ2-5,TRBV11-2,-,-,TGTGCCAGCAACCCGGAGGGACAGACTTTGGAGACCCAGTACTTC,CASNPEGQTLETQYF
TRBJ2-7,TRBV28,-,TRBD1,TGTGCCAGCAGTTCTGGACAGGAATACGAGCAGTACTTC,CASSSGQEYEQYF
TRBJ2-3,TRBV5-1,-,TRBD1,TGCGCCAGCAGTCGACCGGACAGGCGCACAGATACGCAGTATTTT,CASSRPDRRTDTQYF
TRBJ2-3,TRBV11-3,-,TRBD2,TGTGCCAGCAGCTCAGGCAGCGGGGGGGCTGGAAATACGCAGTATTTT,CASSSGSGGAGNTQYF
TRBJ1-5,TRBV5-1,-,-,TGCGCCAGCAGCTTGGGCGGGGGGCTTGACAATCAGCCCCAGCATTTT,CASSLGGGLDNQPQHF
TRBJ1-1,TRBV27,-,-,TGTGCCAGCAGTTTAATCAGGGAAGGCACTGAAGCTTTCTTT,CASSLIREGTEAFF
TRBJ1-5,TRBV4-2,-,-,TGTGCCAGCAGCCAAGGTATCAATCAGCCCCAGCATTTT,CASSQGINQPQHF
TRBJ2-5,TRBV19,-,TRBD1,TGTGCCACCTCAGGGACAGTCGAAGAGACCCAGTACTTC,CATSGTVEETQYF
TRBJ2-3,TRBV11-3,-,-,TGTGCCAGCAGCTTAAACTCTCGGGCGGATACGCAGTATTTT,CASSLNSRADTQYF
TRBJ1-6,TRBV28,-,-,TGTGCCAGCATACAGACAAATAATTCACCCCTCCACTTT,CASIQTNNSPLHF
TRBJ1-2,TRBV9,-,TRBD1,TGTGCCAGCAGCGTAGCTGGTCATGTCGGGACAGGGTTTAGAGCTAACTATGGCTACACCTTC,CASSVAGHVGTGFRANYGYTF
TRBJ2-2,TRBV4-3,-,-,TGCGCCAGCAGCCTCAGGGGGGGCGGCGACACCGGGGAGCTGTTTTTT,CASSLRGGGDTGELFF